These 5 T cell receptor beta chains were all obtained from the same sample, sequenced in a study of blood T cell repertoires in COVID-19. Data came from immunoSEQ multiplex PCR; TCRdb stores just in-frame clones and leaves some out. There are 410,000 or so clones in the sample; 86% occur only once, and more than 1.4% lies in the top ten. Source material: peripheral blood. These receptors came from a woman aged 25 to 39 with active or convalescent COVID-19.

The CDR3 DNA reads as TGTGCCAGCAGTTACTCGAGGGCAGGGGGTAGCGGCATTCAGTACTTC. This sequence encodes CASSYSRAGGSGIQYF. This chain uses TRBV6-5 with TRBJ2-4; weak D call: TRBD1 (7 bases). The V gene's germline CDR1 is MNHEY and CDR2 SVGAGI. The CDR3 totals 16 residues. Trimming removed 0 bases at V and 9 bases at J, with 18 bases between.

This chain uses TRBV30 with TRBJ1-5; D remains unclear. V lost 1 base and J lost 8, with 12 bases in between. Germline assignment: CDR1 GTSNPN and CDR2 SVGIG (reference sequence). The CDR3 sequence is 13 residues long. CDR3 nucleotides: TGTGCCTGGAGTGGGCAGATTGAGGAGCCCCAGCATTTT. Its translation: CAWSGQIEEPQHF.

The V call is TRBV11-1, the J call TRBJ2-2; D is unresolved. CDR1 SGHAT and CDR2 FQDESV come from the germline V gene (reference sequence). Trimming left V 1 base short and J 1 base short, with 10 bases between. The CDR3 length is 16 residues. This chain's CDR3 is CASSLGGLWNTGELFF. CDR3 bases: TGTGCCAGCAGCTTAGGCGGCTTGTGGAACACCGGGGAGCTGTTTTTT.

This clone was seen repeatedly, ten times or more. V and J are TRBV29-1 and TRBJ1-2; TRBD1 might be the D (5 bases). CDR1 and CDR2 from the germline V gene are SQVTM and ANQGSEA. V shed 0 bases and J shed 7 bases, with 9 bases lying between them. The CDR3 is 12 amino acids. The CDR3: CSVEDQGVGYTF. The CDR3 DNA reads TGCAGCGTTGAAGATCAAGGGGTTGGCTACACCTTC.

The J gene is TRBJ1-2, the V gene TRBV19; 8 nucleotides line up with TRBD1. Per germline, CDR1 LNHDA and CDR2 SQIVND (reference sequence). The CDR3 has 14 amino acids. V dropped 10 bases and J dropped 0; count of bases not matched to a gene: 7. The CDR3 coding sequence is TGTGCCACCGGGGACAGGTCGACTAACTATGGCTACACCTTC. It translates to CATGDRSTNYGYTF.